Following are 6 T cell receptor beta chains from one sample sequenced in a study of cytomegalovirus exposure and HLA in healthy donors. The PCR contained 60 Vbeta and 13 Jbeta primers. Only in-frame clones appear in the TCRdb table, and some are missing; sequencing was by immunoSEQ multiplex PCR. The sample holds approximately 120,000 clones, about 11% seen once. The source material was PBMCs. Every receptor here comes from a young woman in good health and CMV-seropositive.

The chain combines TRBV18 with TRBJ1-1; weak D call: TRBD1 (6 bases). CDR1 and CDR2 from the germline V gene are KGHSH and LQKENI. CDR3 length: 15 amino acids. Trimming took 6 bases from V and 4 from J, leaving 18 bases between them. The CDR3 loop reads CASSPPGTLLTEAFF. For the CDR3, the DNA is TGTGCCAGCTCCCCCCCCGGGACACTCCTCACTGAAGCTTTCTTT. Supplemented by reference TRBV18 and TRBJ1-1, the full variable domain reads NAGVMQNPRHLVRRRGQEARLRCSPMKGHSHVYWYRQLPEEGLKFMVYLQKENIIDESGMPKERFSAEFPKEGPSILRIQQVVRGDSAAYFCASSPPGTLLTEAFFGQGTRLTVV.

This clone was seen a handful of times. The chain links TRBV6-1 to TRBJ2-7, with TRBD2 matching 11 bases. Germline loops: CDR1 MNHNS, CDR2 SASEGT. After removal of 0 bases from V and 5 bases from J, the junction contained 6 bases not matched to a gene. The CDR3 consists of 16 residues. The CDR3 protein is CASSEALLAGVNEQYF. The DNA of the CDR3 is TGTGCCAGCAGTGAAGCTCTACTAGCGGGAGTTAACGAGCAGTACTTC.

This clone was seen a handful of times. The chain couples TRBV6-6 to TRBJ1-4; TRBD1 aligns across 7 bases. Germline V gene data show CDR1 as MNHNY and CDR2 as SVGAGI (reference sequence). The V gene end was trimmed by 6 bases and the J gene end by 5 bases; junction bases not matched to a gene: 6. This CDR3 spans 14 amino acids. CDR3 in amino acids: CASSYRGGNEKLFF. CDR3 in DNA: TGTGCCAGCAGCTACAGGGGAGGAAATGAAAAACTGTTTTTT.

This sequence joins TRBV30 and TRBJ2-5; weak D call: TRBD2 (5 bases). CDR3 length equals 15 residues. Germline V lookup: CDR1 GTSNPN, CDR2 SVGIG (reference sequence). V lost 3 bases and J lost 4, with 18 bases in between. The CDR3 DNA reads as TGTGCCTGGAGACCGGGCTCCCGGGCGGGAGAGACCCAGTACTTC. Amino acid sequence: CAWRPGSRAGETQYF.

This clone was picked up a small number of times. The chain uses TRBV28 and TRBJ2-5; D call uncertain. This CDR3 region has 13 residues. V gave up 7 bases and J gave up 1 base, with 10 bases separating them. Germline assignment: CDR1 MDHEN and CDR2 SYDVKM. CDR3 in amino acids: CASNWQAQETQYF. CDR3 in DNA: TGTGCCAGCAATTGGCAGGCCCAAGAGACCCAGTACTTC.

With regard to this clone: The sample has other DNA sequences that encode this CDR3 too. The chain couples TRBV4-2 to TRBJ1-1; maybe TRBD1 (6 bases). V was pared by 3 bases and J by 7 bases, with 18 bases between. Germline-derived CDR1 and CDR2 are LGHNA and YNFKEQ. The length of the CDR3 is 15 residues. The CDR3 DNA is TGTGCCAGCAGCCAGGATCTCAGGGGACCCGGTGAAGCTTTCTTT. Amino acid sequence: CASSQDLRGPGEAFF.